Shown below are 28 T cell receptor beta chains from a single sample sequenced in a study of liver allograft versus peripheral blood T cells. In the study overall: Comparing T cell receptor repertoires in transplanted livers with those in recipients' peripheral blood was part of the design.

TCRdb reanalysed the reads using MiXCR and keeps one entry per CDR3 protein. This sample has over a thousand distinct CDR3 sequences; around 15% occur once, and the top ten carry 20% to 25%. These receptors all come from a human patient who had a liver transplant. Some T cells may have come from the graft donor.

This clonotype ranks as medium-sized (0.01 to 0.1%). The chain couples TRBV30 to TRBJ2-7; D not certain. V lost 3 bases to trimming and J lost 5 bases, with 14 bases between them. Germline lookup yields CDR1 GTSNPN and CDR2 SVGIG (reference sequence). CDR3 length equals 13 residues. The CDR3 reads CAWRALPPNEQYF. The CDR3 DNA reads as TGTGCCTGGAGAGCGCTTCCGCCCAACGAGCAGTACTTC.

As for this clonotype: Since a far larger clone is one base different, this is likely a read error. The conserved final phenylalanine or tryptophan is absent from the CDR3, which likely points to a read error. The V and J genes are TRBV27 and TRBJ2-5, with 7 nucleotides matching TRBD1. Germline V CDR1 and CDR2: MNHEY, SMNVEV (reference sequence). The CDR3 has 14 residues. The V segment lost 5 bases and the J segment 2 bases; nucleotides outside the gene matches: 5. CDR3 bases: TGTGCCAGCAGTAAGGGGACAGCTCAAGAGACCCAGTACCTC. It translates to CASSKGTAQETQYL.

By proportion, this clonotype is medium-sized (0.01 to 0.1%). The chain couples TRBV19 to TRBJ2-1; possibly TRBD1 or TRBD2 for D (5 bases each). Trimming took 5 bases from V and 2 from J, leaving 16 bases between them. Germline loops: CDR1 LNHDA, CDR2 SQIVND (reference sequence). The CDR3 length is 16 residues. CDR3 sequence reads: CASSPSGRNPYNEQFF. The CDR3 nucleotides read TGTGCCAGTAGTCCCTCGGGGCGGAATCCCTACAATGAGCAGTTCTTC.

This clonotype is medium-sized in the sample. In DNA form, the CDR3 reads TGTGCCAGCAGTTACGGGACAGTCTACGAGCAGTACTTC. This translates into CASSYGTVYEQYF. The chain joins TRBV6-2 or TRBV6-3 to TRBJ2-7, with 7 bases identical to TRBD1. The CDR3 loop spans 13 amino acids. J was trimmed by 3 bases and V by 2 bases; bases with no gene match: 1. Germline-derived CDR1 and CDR2 are MNHEY and SVGEGT.

By share, this clonotype counts as medium-sized. This chain links TRBV27 with TRBJ2-7; 9 bases match TRBD1. The CDR3 extends over 14 amino acids. The germline CDR1 and CDR2 sequences are MNHEY and SMNVEV (reference sequence). Unmatched junction bases numbered 6, after V lost 6 bases and J lost 3 bases. CDR3 DNA sequence: TGTGCCAGCAGGGGGACAGGGCTCTACTACGAGCAGTACTTC. It yields the protein CASRGTGLYYEQYF.

This chain uses TRBV20-1 with TRBJ2-7; TRBD1 matches 7 bases. The CDR3 consists of 15 residues. Per germline, CDR1 DFQATT and CDR2 SNEGSKA (reference sequence). J gave up 1 base and V 2 bases, and 8 bases lay outside the gene matches. The CDR3 DNA reads TGCAGTGCTAGACCGGTAGGGGGCGCGTCCTACGAGCAGTACTTC. Translating gives CSARPVGGASYEQYF.

By share of the sample, this clonotype is medium-sized. The chain links TRBV28 to TRBJ1-1; 9 bases map to TRBD1. This CDR3 is 15 amino acids long. Trimming at V came to 6 bases and at J to 2 bases, leaving 7 bases not matched to a gene. Germline V gene sequence: CDR1 MDHEN, CDR2 SYDVKM. The CDR3 loop is CASSPTGGANTEAFF. In DNA, the CDR3 is TGTGCCAGCAGCCCTACAGGGGGCGCTAACACTGAAGCTTTCTTT.

By sample share, this clonotype is large. The V and J genes are TRBV6-1 and TRBJ2-1; 7 bases are shared with TRBD2. The germline gives CDR1 MNHNS, CDR2 SASEGT. J was trimmed by 4 bases and V by 4 bases; bases with no gene match: 7. The CDR3 loop spans 15 amino acids. CDR3 nucleotide sequence: TGTGCCAGCAGTGGGCCGGGGGGATCGTACAATGAGCAGTTCTTC. Translated, it gives CASSGPGGSYNEQFF.

By sample share, this clonotype is medium-sized. The J gene is TRBJ2-7, the V gene TRBV24-1, with D possibly being TRBD2 (6 bases). CDR1 is KGHDR, CDR2 SFDVKD, per germline. V dropped 7 bases and J dropped 2 bases, with 8 bases sitting between them. There are 12 residues in the CDR3. The CDR3 region is CATSTGAYEQYF. As DNA, the CDR3 is TGTGCCACCAGCACGGGGGCCTACGAGCAGTACTTC.

This clonotype was detected only a few times. V is TRBV9 and J is TRBJ2-7; D is uncertain. The CDR3 has 13 amino acids. Germline CDR1 is SGDLS and CDR2 is YYNGEE. Trimming cost V 4 bases and J 3 bases, with 11 bases left between them. CDR3 in amino acids: CASSPVEYYEQYF. The DNA for the CDR3 is TGTGCCAGCAGCCCCGTTGAGTACTACGAGCAGTACTTC.

This clonotype ranks as medium-sized. The chain is built from TRBV19 and TRBJ1-1; 8 positions match TRBD1. Germline CDR1 LNHDA, CDR2 SQIVND (reference sequence). The CDR3 spans 14 residues. V gave up 3 bases and J gave up 4 bases; unmatched junction bases: 4. CDR3 protein: CASSIQGARTEAFF. The CDR3 DNA sequence: TGTGCCAGTAGTATCCAGGGGGCTCGCACTGAAGCTTTCTTT.

Judged by abundance, this clonotype is large (0.1 to 1%). V gene TRBV27 combines with J gene TRBJ2-1; 11 bases match TRBD2. Per germline, CDR1 MNHEY and CDR2 SMNVEV (reference sequence). J gave up 8 bases and V 3 bases, and 6 bases lay outside the gene matches. The CDR3 extends over 15 amino acids. Here the CDR3 reads CASSLSTSGNYEQFF. The CDR3 coding sequence is TGTGCCAGCAGTTTGTCGACTAGCGGGAACTATGAGCAGTTCTTC.

The chain is built from TRBV20-1 and TRBJ2-7, with 12 bases that match TRBD2. This CDR3 spans 17 amino acids. Germline V lookup: CDR1 DFQATT, CDR2 SNEGSKA (reference sequence). V shed 6 bases and J 4 bases; nucleotides not matched to a gene: 16. In nucleotides, the CDR3 is TGCAGTGCCCTAGCGGGAGGGCCTTCTTTCGAGATATACGAGCAGTACTTC. This gives the protein CSALAGGPSFEIYEQYF.

This chain links TRBV9 with TRBJ1-6, with 7 nucleotides matching TRBD1. The V gene end was trimmed by 2 bases and the J gene end by 4 bases; junction bases not matched to a gene: 3. CDR3 length equals 15 residues. Germline V gene data show CDR1 as SGDLS and CDR2 as YYNGEE. The CDR3 reads CASSVEGQYNSPLHF. Written as DNA, the CDR3 is TGTGCCAGCAGCGTCGAGGGACAGTATAATTCACCCCTCCACTTT.

By frequency in the sample, this clonotype is medium-sized. The CDR3 sequence is CASSLFLAGGYNEQFF. The DNA of the CDR3 is TGTGCCAGCAGCTTGTTCCTAGCGGGGGGTTACAATGAGCAGTTCTTC. The chain employs TRBV5-4 and TRBJ2-1; TRBD2 agrees at 11 bases. Looked up from germline, CDR1 is SGHNT and CDR2 is YYREEE (reference sequence). V dropped 1 base and J dropped 4; count of bases not matched to a gene: 4. This CDR3 contains 16 residues.

Regarding this clonotype: A far larger clone is just one base off, so this is likely a read error. V and J are TRBV7-9 and TRBJ2-2; the D is unclear. Trimming left V 6 bases short and J 8 bases short, with 4 bases between. CDR1 is SEHNR and CDR2 is FQNEAQ in the germline V gene (reference sequence). The CDR3 covers 10 residues. CDR3 DNA: TGTGCCAGCAGGGAAGGGGAGCTGTTTTTT. Its protein is CASREGELFF.

This clonotype counts as medium-sized (0.01 to 0.1%). V gene TRBV6-5 combines with J gene TRBJ2-2, with D perhaps TRBD2 (5 bases). CDR1 MNHEY and CDR2 SVGAGI come from the germline V gene. The CDR3 is 14 residues long. Trimming shortened V by 2 bases and J by 3 bases, and 7 bases separated the two germline ends. CDR3 DNA sequence: TGTGCCAGCAGTTACGGGAGTTACACCGGGGAGCTGTTTTTT. Translated: CASSYGSYTGELFF.

Sample share makes this clonotype medium-sized. The gene calls are TRBV5-4 and TRBJ2-1; the match to TRBD2 covers 9 bases. V lost 0 bases to trimming and J lost 4 bases; unmatched junction nucleotides: 2. The germline gives CDR1 SGHNT, CDR2 YYREEE (reference sequence). The CDR3 contains 15 residues. CDR3 protein: CASSLEAGGYNEQFF. The CDR3 DNA is TGTGCCAGCAGCTTGGAAGCGGGGGGTTACAATGAGCAGTTCTTC. Filled out from reference TRBV5-4 and TRBJ2-1, the complete variable domain reads ETGVTQSPTHLIKTRGQQVTLRCSSQSGHNTVSWYQQALGQGPQFIFQYYREEENGRGNFPPRFSGLQFPNYSSELNVNALELDDSALYLCASSLEAGGYNEQFFGPGTRLTVL.

This clonotype qualifies as medium-sized. The J gene is TRBJ2-3, the V gene TRBV6-5, with 9 bases matching TRBD2. Germline V gives CDR1 MNHEY, CDR2 SVGAGI. This CDR3 comprises 16 residues. After removal of 5 bases from V and 4 bases from J, the junction contained 10 bases not matched to a gene. The CDR3 reads CASSPQAGGGADTQYF. The CDR3 region has the DNA TGTGCCAGCAGTCCGCAAGCGGGGGGAGGGGCAGATACGCAGTATTTT.

This clonotype is medium-sized in the sample. The genes are TRBV11-2 and TRBJ2-7, with TRBD2 identical over 9 bases. The CDR3 totals 18 residues. V lost 2 bases to trimming and J lost 5 bases; unmatched junction nucleotides: 16. Germline V gives CDR1 SGHAT, CDR2 FQNNGV. CDR3: CASSLTLASGEWIHEQYF. CDR3 bases: TGTGCCAGCAGCTTAACGTTGGCTAGCGGGGAGTGGATCCACGAGCAGTACTTC.

This clonotype is labeled medium-sized. The genes are TRBV5-4 and TRBJ2-1; D perhaps matches TRBD2 (6 bases). Germline V lookup: CDR1 SGHNT, CDR2 YYREEE (reference sequence). This CDR3 region has 14 residues. V was clipped by 4 bases and J by 7 bases, with 15 bases between them. CDR3 region: CASSPDYGGNEQFF. In DNA, the CDR3 is TGTGCCAGCAGCCCGGACTATGGGGGGAATGAGCAGTTCTTC.

The rearrangement uses TRBV10-1 and TRBJ2-7; no clear D gene. Trimming pared 3 bases from V and 3 bases from J, leaving 18 bases between. Germline V CDR1 and CDR2: WNHNN, SYGVQD (reference sequence). The CDR3 is made up of 16 amino acids. CDR3 protein: CASSDRPGPFGYEQYF. CDR3 coding DNA: TGCGCCAGCAGTGATCGGCCAGGCCCGTTCGGCTACGAGCAGTACTTC.

This clonotype is hyperexpanded within its sample. The V and J genes are TRBV6-6 and TRBJ2-7; tentatively, D is TRBD2 (7 bases). Trimming left V 2 bases short and J 5 bases short, with 10 bases between. The CDR3 is made up of 13 amino acids. CDR1 and CDR2 from the germline V gene are MNHNY and SVGAGI (reference sequence). The CDR3 DNA reads as TGTGCCAGCAGTTACGGGGGGGCCAACGAGCAGTACTTC. It encodes CASSYGGANEQYF.

By sample share, this clonotype is large. This sequence joins TRBV29-1 and TRBJ1-2; 7 bases agree with TRBD1. The CDR3 length is 16 residues. V was pared by 7 bases and J by 2 bases, with 16 bases of the junction left unmatched. Germline CDR1 SQVTM, CDR2 ANQGSEA. In DNA form, the CDR3 reads TGCAGCGCATACGGGGTTACAGGGGAATCAAACTATGGCTACACCTTC. As protein: CSAYGVTGESNYGYTF.

This clonotype came up many times. CDR3 DNA sequence: TGTGCCACCAGTGACAGCTCCTACGAGCAGTACTTC. Protein product: CATSDSSYEQYF. The V and J genes are TRBV24-1 and TRBJ2-7; D unclear. Germline V gene data show CDR1 as KGHDR and CDR2 as SFDVKD. V lost 4 bases and J 0 bases, leaving 3 bases between the germline ends. This CDR3 comprises 12 residues.

This clonotype is large in the sample. The gene calls are TRBV27 and TRBJ1-1, with 10 bases that match TRBD1. The CDR3 is 15 residues long. Germline V gene sequence: CDR1 MNHEY, CDR2 SMNVEV (reference sequence). V gave up 7 bases and J gave up 3 bases; unmatched junction bases: 8. The CDR3 bases are TGTGCCAGCACCGATCCGGGACAGGGGTACACTGAAGCTTTCTTT. Amino acid sequence: CASTDPGQGYTEAFF.

The chain has TRBV20-1 and TRBJ1-2; no clear D. V lost 0 bases, J lost 1 base, and 12 bases lay in between. The germline V gene encodes CDR1 DFQATT and CDR2 SNEGSKA (reference sequence). CDR3 length: 15 amino acids. CDR3 amino acids: CSARDGAARNYGYTF. In DNA, the CDR3 is TGCAGTGCTAGAGATGGAGCAGCGCGTAACTATGGCTACACCTTC.

Sample share makes this clonotype medium-sized (0.01 to 0.1%). The chain links TRBV7-9 to TRBJ2-7; the match to TRBD1 covers 10 bases. With V trimmed by 6 bases and J by 2 bases, 10 bases remained unmatched. The CDR3 length is 16 residues. CDR1 SEHNR and CDR2 FQNEAQ come from the germline V gene (reference sequence). The CDR3 reads CASRAGTGALTYEQYF. The CDR3 region has the DNA TGTGCCAGCAGGGCCGGGACAGGGGCCCTCACCTACGAGCAGTACTTC. The full variable domain, in which reference TRBV7-9 and TRBJ2-7 provide the parts outside the CDR3, is DTGVSQNPRHKITKRGQNVTFRCDPISEHNRLYWYRQTLGQGPEFLTYFQNEAQLEKSRLLSDRFSAERPKGSFSTLEIQRTEQGDSAMYLCASRAGTGALTYEQYFGPGTRLTVT.